The T cell receptor beta chain under discussion was sequenced for a study of ipilimumab plus nivolumab after autologous stem cell transplantation. Study results and limitations: The authors say TCR, Treg and microbiome findings warrant further study.

This clone occurred many times. The antigen remains unidentified. Starting 14 to 28 days after autologous transplant, ipilimumab 1 mg/kg was given. Patients got 3 mg/kg IV nivolumab weeks 1, 4, 7, 10, then biweekly through week 26. This CDR3 spans 15 amino acids. The germline V gene encodes CDR1 ENHRY and CDR2 SYGVKD. Trimming pared 1 base from V and 0 bases from J, leaving 7 bases between. The method was immunoSEQ multiplex PCR; TCRdb's version includes in-frame clones alone and lacks a portion of them. Of around 21,000 clones listed, more than 60% are singletons. The receptor comes from a male donor with diffuse large B-cell lymphoma. The starting material was PBMCs, obtained in a trial of ipilimumab plus nivolumab as post-transplant consolidation. The V gene is TRBV10-3, the J gene TRBJ2-1; no clear D gene. The DNA of the CDR3 is TGTGCCATCAGTGAGTTCGCATCCTCCTACAATGAGCAGTTCTTC. This translates into CAISEFASSYNEQFF.